What follows are 25 T cell receptor beta chains derived from one specimen sequenced in a study of blood T cell repertoires in COVID-19. Data came from immunoSEQ multiplex PCR; TCRdb stores just in-frame clones and leaves some out. The data contain 230,000 or so clones, roughly 88% of them seen just once; the ten biggest clones take up approximately 1.3%. Material: peripheral blood. The origin of the receptors is a woman between 40 and 50 years old who had recovered from COVID-19.

The chain is built from TRBV24-1 and TRBJ1-3; tentative D call: TRBD1 (6 bases). Per the germline V gene, CDR1 is KGHDR and CDR2 is SFDVKD. This CDR3 contains 17 residues. Trimming removed 4 bases at V and 1 base at J, with 16 bases between. CDR3 amino acids: CATSEGGDSPSGNTIYF. The CDR3 DNA sequence: TGTGCCACCAGTGAAGGGGGAGACAGTCCATCTGGAAACACCATATATTTT.

The rearrangement uses TRBV11-3 and TRBJ2-3; 8 bases align to TRBD2. Per germline, CDR1 SGHNT and CDR2 YENEEA. V was pared by 5 bases and J by 1 base, with 8 bases of the junction left unmatched. The CDR3 has 16 amino acids. Here the CDR3 reads CASSKGNSGGTDTQYF. DNA of the CDR3: TGTGCCAGCAGCAAAGGAAATAGCGGGGGCACAGATACGCAGTATTTT.

The chain has TRBV7-3 and TRBJ2-3; 12 positions agree with TRBD2. This CDR3 is 15 amino acids long. CDR1 is SGHTA and CDR2 is FQGTGA in the germline V gene. V trimming: 8 bases; J trimming: 4 bases; junction bases outside the gene matches: 7. DNA for the CDR3: TGTGCCAGCGGGCCTAGCGGGGGGGCCTCAGATACGCAGTATTTT. It codes for CASGPSGGASDTQYF.

This CDR3 reads CASSAGTSGGDTQYF. The CDR3 nucleotides are TGTGCCAGCAGCGCCGGGACTAGCGGGGGGGATACGCAGTATTTT. V gene TRBV11-3 combines with J gene TRBJ2-3; 15 bases line up with TRBD2. Germline CDR1 and CDR2: SGHNT and YENEEA. V gave up 5 bases and J gave up 6 bases; unmatched junction bases: 3. The CDR3 covers 15 residues.

V is TRBV6-5 and J is TRBJ1-5; 9 bases agree with TRBD1. The CDR3 is 15 residues long. V lost 6 bases, J lost 0 bases, and 3 bases stayed unmatched. Germline V gives CDR1 MNHEY, CDR2 SVGAGI. CDR3 sequence (DNA): TGTGCCAGCAGCGCGGGACAGGGTAGCAATCAGCCCCAGCATTTT. Protein product: CASSAGQGSNQPQHF.

This rearrangement joins TRBV9 to TRBJ1-2, with 7 positions matching TRBD1. The germline gives CDR1 SGDLS, CDR2 YYNGEE. J was trimmed by 3 bases and V by 3 bases; bases with no gene match: 5. This CDR3 spans 14 amino acids. This CDR3 is CASSGGGADYGYTF. The CDR3 coding sequence is TGTGCCAGCAGCGGAGGGGGCGCGGACTATGGCTACACCTTC.

The gene calls are TRBV3-1 (or the pseudogene TRBV3-2) and TRBJ1-2, with 9 bases lining up with TRBD1. The trim removed 3 bases at V and 7 bases at J, leaving 12 bases unmatched. The CDR3 totals 16 residues. Germline V gives CDR1 LGHDT, CDR2 YNNKEL (reference sequence). CDR3 nucleotides: TGTGCCAGCAGCCAGGAGGCGGGACAGGGAGCCGGTGGCTACACCTTC. This gives the protein CASSQEAGQGAGGYTF.

This chain links TRBV4-3 with TRBJ1-2; D call uncertain. This CDR3 contains 14 residues. Germline V lookup: CDR1 LGHNA, CDR2 YSLEER. Between the trimmed V and J ends, which lost 2 bases and 3 bases, there was a span of 10 bases. CDR3 sequence (DNA): TGCGCCAGCAGCCAACTCCGAGTTGACTATGGCTACACCTTC. Protein: CASSQLRVDYGYTF.

The chain links TRBV7-2 to TRBJ2-1, with a possible D match to TRBD2 (6 bases). V lost 5 bases and J 0 bases, leaving 11 bases between the germline ends. Germline loops: CDR1 SGHTA, CDR2 FQGNSA. The CDR3 runs 15 residues. The chain's CDR3 is CASSPSGDSYNEQFF. The CDR3 DNA is TGTGCCAGCAGCCCGTCGGGGGACTCCTACAATGAGCAGTTCTTC.

The V gene is TRBV6-1, the J gene TRBJ1-5, with D maybe TRBD1 (6 bases). Germline-derived CDR1 and CDR2 are MNHNS and SASEGT. CDR3 length: 17 residues. The V end lost 2 bases, the J end lost 1 base, and 15 bases lay between the germline ends. CDR3 sequence: CASSEKGGGISNQPQHF. The CDR3 bases are TGTGCCAGCAGTGAAAAAGGGGGAGGGATCAGCAATCAGCCCCAGCATTTT.

V is TRBV5-1 and J is TRBJ1-1, with 12 nucleotides matching TRBD1. This CDR3 has 18 amino acids. V shed 4 bases and J 0 bases; nucleotides not matched to a gene: 10. CDR1 and CDR2 (germline): SGHRS, YFSETQ. This CDR3 reads CASSASGTGGVMNTEAFF. Written as DNA, the CDR3 is TGCGCCAGCAGCGCCTCCGGGACAGGGGGCGTAATGAACACTGAAGCTTTCTTT.

V usage is TRBV5-1 and J usage is TRBJ2-7, with 7 bases identical to TRBD1. The CDR3 extends over 13 amino acids. V trimming: 2 bases; J trimming: 4 bases; junction bases outside the gene matches: 3. Germline V gives CDR1 SGHRS, CDR2 YFSETQ. CDR3 sequence: CASSLQGMYEQYF. The CDR3 nucleotides are TGCGCCAGCAGCTTACAGGGGATGTACGAGCAGTACTTC.

The V and J genes are TRBV7-2 and TRBJ2-3; 8 nucleotides line up with TRBD1. The V segment lost 1 base and the J segment 4 bases; nucleotides outside the gene matches: 4. Germline V gene sequence: CDR1 SGHTA, CDR2 FQGNSA. The CDR3 extends over 15 amino acids. The CDR3 region is CASSLGTGYADTQYF. In DNA form, the CDR3 reads TGTGCCAGCAGCTTAGGGACAGGGTATGCAGATACGCAGTATTTT.

V and J are TRBV6-5 and TRBJ1-2; 9 nucleotides line up with TRBD1. J was trimmed by 7 bases and V by 4 bases; bases with no gene match: 10. Looked up from germline, CDR1 is MNHEY and CDR2 is SVGAGI. The length of the CDR3 is 15 residues. CDR3 amino acids: CASSSPGQGFGGYTF. Here the CDR3 DNA reads TGTGCCAGCAGTTCTCCGGGACAGGGTTTTGGTGGCTACACCTTC.

The chain couples TRBV11-1 to TRBJ1-6, with 7 bases matching TRBD1. Germline V gene sequence: CDR1 SGHAT, CDR2 FQDESV (reference sequence). The CDR3 runs to 15 residues. The J segment lost 4 bases and the V segment lost 5 bases, leaving 5 bases of the junction unmatched. CDR3 amino acids: CASSQPGQYNSPLHF. CDR3 nucleotide sequence: TGTGCCAGCAGCCAACCGGGACAGTATAATTCACCCCTCCACTTT.

The chain recombines TRBV2 with TRBJ2-3; perhaps TRBD1 as D (6 bases). Per germline, CDR1 SNHLY and CDR2 FYNNEI. Trimming took off 4 bases at V and 3 bases at J, with 17 bases between the two ends. The length of the CDR3 is 16 residues. The CDR3 is CASSVRGSKLTDTQYF. The CDR3, as DNA: TGTGCCAGCAGTGTGAGGGGGAGTAAACTTACAGATACGCAGTATTTT.

This CDR3 reads CASSFSSPAGGPNTQYF. CDR3 nucleotides: TGTGCCAGCAGCTTTTCTTCTCCGGCGGGGGGGCCCAATACGCAGTATTTT. The rearrangement uses TRBV7-2 and TRBJ2-3; TRBD2 agrees at 9 bases. CDR1 and CDR2 from the germline V gene are SGHTA and FQGNSA. This CDR3 is 17 amino acids long. After removal of 3 bases from V and 7 bases from J, the junction contained 14 bases not matched to a gene. Filled out from reference TRBV7-2 and TRBJ2-3, the complete variable domain reads GAGVSQSPSNKVTEKGKDVELRCDPISGHTALYWYRQSLGQGLEFLIYFQGNSAPDKSGLPSDRFSAERTGGSVSTLTIQRTQQEDSAVYLCASSFSSPAGGPNTQYFGPGTRLTVL.

The chain is built from TRBV2 and TRBJ1-1; 8 bases fit TRBD1. Looked up from germline, CDR1 is SNHLY and CDR2 is FYNNEI. This CDR3 is 14 amino acids long. After removal of 6 bases from V and 1 base from J, the junction contained 4 bases not matched to a gene. CDR3 coding DNA: TGTGCCAGCAGCTATACAGGGGGGAACACTGAAGCTTTCTTT. It encodes CASSYTGGNTEAFF.

The CDR3: CASSLLAEASHEKLFF. The CDR3, as DNA: TGTGCCAGCAGTTTATTAGCGGAGGCTTCCCACGAAAAACTGTTTTTT. This sequence joins TRBV27 and TRBJ1-4; no firm D call. CDR3 length: 16 residues. With 1 base removed from V and 8 bases from J, the gap between germline ends came to 17 bases. Germline V gives CDR1 MNHEY, CDR2 SMNVEV (reference sequence).

The chain is built from TRBV7-8 and TRBJ2-1; tentatively, D is TRBD1 (6 bases). Looked up from germline, CDR1 is SGHVS and CDR2 is FQNEAQ. Between the trimmed V and J ends, which lost 5 bases and 7 bases, there was a span of 18 bases. The CDR3 extends over 15 amino acids. CDR3 protein: CASSPHRQGMNEQFF. CDR3 in DNA: TGTGCCAGCAGCCCCCATCGTCAGGGGATGAATGAGCAGTTCTTC.

This chain links TRBV6-2 or TRBV6-3 with TRBJ1-2; D not resolved. The CDR3 spans 15 residues. Germline CDR1 reads MNHEY; CDR2 reads SVGEGT. Deletions cut 5 bases from V and 8 bases from J, with 21 bases between. For the CDR3, the DNA is TGTGCCAGCAGTACGTCCCCGGGATCACTGGGAGGCTACACCTTC. As protein: CASSTSPGSLGGYTF.

The V gene is TRBV6-1, the J gene TRBJ2-1, with TRBD1 matching 8 bases. The V gene's germline CDR1 is MNHNS and CDR2 SASEGT. The ends lost 1 base at V and 2 bases at J; junction bases unmatched: 7. The CDR3 length is 17 residues. CDR3 nucleotide sequence: TGTGCCAGCAGTGAAGAGGGGGACAGGCTTGCCTACAATGAGCAGTTCTTC. Translation gives CASSEEGDRLAYNEQFF.

The chain links TRBV5-6 to TRBJ1-6; D gene uncertain. From germline, CDR1 is SGHDT and CDR2 YYEEEE. The V and J ends lost 0 bases and 7 bases respectively, with 11 bases between them. The CDR3 consists of 15 residues. As DNA, the CDR3 is TGTGCCAGCAGCTTGGGGTACAGTCGAAATTCACCCCTCCACTTT. Its protein is CASSLGYSRNSPLHF.

The chain links TRBV7-2 to TRBJ1-5; 7 bases are a match to TRBD1. V lost 3 bases to trimming and J lost 2 bases; unmatched junction nucleotides: 4. The CDR3 is 15 residues long. CDR1 SGHTA and CDR2 FQGNSA come from the germline V gene. CDR3 region: CASSFFGQGNQPQHF. CDR3 DNA: TGTGCCAGCAGCTTTTTCGGACAGGGCAATCAGCCCCAGCATTTT.

V gene TRBV11-1 combines with J gene TRBJ1-1; 9 bases map to TRBD1. CDR3 length: 16 amino acids. Trimming at V came to 6 bases and at J to 4 bases, leaving 12 bases not matched to a gene. CDR1 is SGHAT, CDR2 FQDESV, per germline (reference sequence). The CDR3 spells CASRLEGQGSFTEAFF. The DNA of the CDR3 is TGTGCCAGCAGGTTGGAGGGACAGGGAAGCTTCACTGAAGCTTTCTTT.